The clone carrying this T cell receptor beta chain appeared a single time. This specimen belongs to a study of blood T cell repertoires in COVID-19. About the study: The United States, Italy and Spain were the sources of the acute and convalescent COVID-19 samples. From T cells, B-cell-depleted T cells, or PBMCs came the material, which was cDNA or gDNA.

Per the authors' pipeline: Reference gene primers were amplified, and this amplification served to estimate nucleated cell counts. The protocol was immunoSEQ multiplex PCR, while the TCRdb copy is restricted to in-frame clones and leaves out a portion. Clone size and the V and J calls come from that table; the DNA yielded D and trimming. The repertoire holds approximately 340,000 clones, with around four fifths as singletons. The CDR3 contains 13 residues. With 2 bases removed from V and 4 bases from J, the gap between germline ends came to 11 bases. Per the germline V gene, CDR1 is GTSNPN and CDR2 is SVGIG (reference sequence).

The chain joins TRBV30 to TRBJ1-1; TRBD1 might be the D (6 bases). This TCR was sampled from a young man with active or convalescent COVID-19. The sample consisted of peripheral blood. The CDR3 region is CAWSPPGATEAFF. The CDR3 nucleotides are TGTGCCTGGAGTCCCCCAGGGGCCACTGAAGCTTTCTTT.